This entry features one T cell receptor beta chain sequence. The antigen is unknown. This entry is derived from a study of identical twins. The study, taken as a whole, reports: Out-of-frame TCR alpha sharing observed in monozygotic twins exceeded model estimates.

The CDR3 extends over 15 amino acids. Looked up from germline, CDR1 is SNHLY and CDR2 is FYNNEI. Trimming left V 6 bases short and J 5 bases short, with 19 bases between. Via MiXCR, TCRdb re-called the 5' RACE reads, giving one row per CDR3 protein. The sample yields 400,000 to 550,000 distinct CDR3 sequences, roughly a fifth seen once. These data also formed part of another study, on T cells expressing NK-cell markers.

The sequence was collected from a woman younger than 35 in good health. Sequences were obtained from CD4+ T cells sorted from blood. This chain links TRBV2 with TRBJ2-5, with TRBD2 as a possible D gene (7 bases). The CDR3 DNA sequence: TGTGCCAGCAGCAAAGGGGGGGACCCCGGGGAGACCCAGTACTTC. Its protein product is CASSKGGDPGETQYF.